The 7 T cell receptor beta chains below come from one sample, sequenced in a study of T cell responses to AZD1222 COVID-19 vaccine (dated by TCRdb to about 2021). This specimen's time point label, interpreted: baseline before first vaccination. Preparation of the library involved the immunoSEQ multiplex PCR assay. In its TCRdb copy, this immuneACCESS table keeps in-frame sequences only and misses some clones. Where compared with another copy, unresolved V genes explain less than half of these, and the others have no known cause. Across this sample there are about 120,000 clones, with about 87% seen only once. The top ten constitute around 6% of the sample. This specimen consisted of peripheral blood, obtained on day 0 of AZD1222 vaccination. The receptors were sampled from an adult in good health.

The V and J genes are TRBV18 and TRBJ2-1; either TRBD1 or TRBD2 may fit D (5 bases each). CDR1 and CDR2 (germline): KGHSH, LQKENI. The CDR3 sequence is 15 residues long. The V and J ends lost 3 bases and 8 bases respectively, with 17 bases between them. CDR3 amino acids: CASSPSRESVDEQFF. In DNA form, the CDR3 reads TGTGCCAGCTCACCCAGCAGGGAGTCCGTCGATGAGCAGTTCTTC.

The chain joins TRBV15 to TRBJ2-5, with D possibly TRBD1 on 5 matching bases. The V gene lost 3 bases and the J gene lost 5 bases, with 13 bases spanning the gap. The CDR3 has 14 amino acids. In germline, CDR1 is LNHNV, CDR2 YYDKDF (reference sequence). The CDR3 nucleotides are TGTGCCACCAGCAGGGAAGGGGATCAGGAGACCCAGTACTTC. This gives the protein CATSREGDQETQYF.

The genes are TRBV11-2 and TRBJ2-7, with D perhaps TRBD2 (5 bases). This CDR3 is 14 amino acids long. Germline assignment: CDR1 SGHAT and CDR2 FQNNGV. The V end lost 0 bases, the J end lost 4 bases, and 10 bases lay between the germline ends. The CDR3 DNA reads as TGTGCCAGCAGCTTAGACACCGGAGGATACGAGCAGTACTTC. Its translation is CASSLDTGGYEQYF.

This rearrangement joins TRBV7-9 to TRBJ2-7; D may be TRBD1 or TRBD2 (5 bases each). This CDR3 has 15 residues. V shed 1 base and J shed 5 bases, with 15 bases lying between them. Germline values: CDR1 SEHNR, CDR2 FQNEAQ (reference sequence). The CDR3 sequence is CASSLVSGGEHEQYF. CDR3 nucleotide sequence: TGTGCCAGCAGCTTAGTGTCTGGGGGTGAGCACGAGCAGTACTTC. Full variable domain (outside the CDR3, taken from reference TRBV7-9 and TRBJ2-7): DTGVSQNPRHKITKRGQNVTFRCDPISEHNRLYWYRQTLGQGPEFLTYFQNEAQLEKSRLLSDRFSAERPKGSFSTLEIQRTEQGDSAMYLCASSLVSGGEHEQYFGPGTRLTVT.

The chain employs TRBV9 and TRBJ2-2; possible D gene TRBD1, 6 bases. Trimming removed 4 bases at V and 5 bases at J, with 18 bases between. The CDR3 is 16 amino acids. Germline V gene data show CDR1 as SGDLS and CDR2 as YYNGEE. The CDR3 DNA is TGTGCCAGCAGCCCCCAGGGGACAATGGCGACCGGGGAGCTGTTTTTT. Protein product: CASSPQGTMATGELFF. Full variable domain (outside the CDR3, taken from reference TRBV9 and TRBJ2-2): DSGVTQTPKHLITATGQRVTLRCSPRSGDLSVYWYQQSLDQGLQFLIQYYNGEERAKGNILERFSAQQFPDLHSELNLSSLELGDSALYFCASSPQGTMATGELFFGEGSRLTVL.

V is TRBV5-1 and J is TRBJ2-3, with D hard to call. V gave up 0 bases and J gave up 8 bases, with 19 bases separating them. In germline, CDR1 is SGHRS, CDR2 YFSETQ. This CDR3 is built from 16 residues. The CDR3 loop is CASSLVPGSTTGTQYF. The CDR3 DNA sequence: TGCGCCAGCAGCTTGGTTCCAGGTTCTACCACGGGTACGCAGTATTTT.

The table lists this clone with a count of one. The V call is TRBV18, the J call TRBJ2-7, with TRBD1 identical over 10 bases. Unmatched junction bases numbered 2, after V lost 4 bases and J lost 2 bases. This CDR3 contains 14 residues. Germline-derived CDR1 and CDR2 are KGHSH and LQKENI. The CDR3 reads CASSRGQGTYEQYF. The CDR3 DNA reads as TGTGCCAGCTCACGGGGACAGGGGACCTACGAGCAGTACTTC.